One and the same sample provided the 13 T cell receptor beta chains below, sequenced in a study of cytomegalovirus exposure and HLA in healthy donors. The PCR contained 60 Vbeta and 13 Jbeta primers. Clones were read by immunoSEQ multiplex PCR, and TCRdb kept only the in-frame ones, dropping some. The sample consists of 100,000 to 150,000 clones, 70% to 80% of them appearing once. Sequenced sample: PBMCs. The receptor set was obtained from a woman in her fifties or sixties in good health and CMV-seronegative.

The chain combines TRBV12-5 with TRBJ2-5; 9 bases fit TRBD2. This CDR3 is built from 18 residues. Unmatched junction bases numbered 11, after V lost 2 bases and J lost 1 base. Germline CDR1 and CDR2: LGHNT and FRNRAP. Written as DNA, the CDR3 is TGTGCTAGTGGTTTGTGGGCCCTAGGCGGGAGGGTCCAAGAGACCCAGTACTTC. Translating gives CASGLWALGGRVQETQYF.

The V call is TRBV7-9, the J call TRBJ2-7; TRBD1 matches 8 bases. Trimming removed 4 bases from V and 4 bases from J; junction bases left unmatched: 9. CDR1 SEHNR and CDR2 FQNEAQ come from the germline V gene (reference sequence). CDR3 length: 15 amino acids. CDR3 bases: TGTGCCAGCAGCTCTGACAGGGGCGTTATTTACGAGCAGTACTTC. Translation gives CASSSDRGVIYEQYF.

The CDR3 reads CADSSRDRGSGYTF. CDR3 nucleotides: TGTGCCGACTCATCGAGGGACAGGGGCTCTGGCTACACCTTC. V usage is TRBV27 and J usage is TRBJ1-2, with 10 bases lining up with TRBD1. The CDR3 extends over 14 amino acids. Germline trimming cut 11 bases from V and 7 bases from J; bases unmatched to any gene: 13. Germline CDR1 is MNHEY and CDR2 is SMNVEV (reference sequence).

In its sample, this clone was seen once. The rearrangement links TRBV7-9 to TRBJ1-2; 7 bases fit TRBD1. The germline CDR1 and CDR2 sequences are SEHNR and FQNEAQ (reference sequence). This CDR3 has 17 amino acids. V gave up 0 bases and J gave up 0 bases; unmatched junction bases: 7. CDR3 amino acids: CASSLALRQGPNYGYTF. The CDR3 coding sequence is TGTGCCAGCAGCTTAGCGTTGAGACAGGGACCTAACTATGGCTACACCTTC.

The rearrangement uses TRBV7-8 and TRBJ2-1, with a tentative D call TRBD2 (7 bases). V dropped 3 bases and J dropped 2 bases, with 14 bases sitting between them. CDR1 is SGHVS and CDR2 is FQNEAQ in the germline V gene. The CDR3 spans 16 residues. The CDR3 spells CASSFRGAFPYNEQFF. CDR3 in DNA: TGTGCCAGCAGCTTCCGGGGGGCTTTTCCCTACAATGAGCAGTTCTTC.

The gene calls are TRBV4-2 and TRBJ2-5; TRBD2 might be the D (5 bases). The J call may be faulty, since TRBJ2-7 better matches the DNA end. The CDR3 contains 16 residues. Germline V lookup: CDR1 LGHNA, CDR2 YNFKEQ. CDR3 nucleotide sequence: TGTGCCAGCAGCCAAGATGGCGGGCTCAGCTCCTACGAGCAGTACTTC. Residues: CASSQDGGLSSYEQYF.

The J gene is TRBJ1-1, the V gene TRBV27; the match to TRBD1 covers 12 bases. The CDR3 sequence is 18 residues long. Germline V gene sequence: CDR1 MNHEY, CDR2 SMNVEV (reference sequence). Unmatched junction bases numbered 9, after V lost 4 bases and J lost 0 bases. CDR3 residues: CASSSEGRDRGLNTEAFF. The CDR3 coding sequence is TGTGCCAGCAGTTCCGAGGGGCGGGACAGGGGGCTGAACACTGAAGCTTTCTTT.

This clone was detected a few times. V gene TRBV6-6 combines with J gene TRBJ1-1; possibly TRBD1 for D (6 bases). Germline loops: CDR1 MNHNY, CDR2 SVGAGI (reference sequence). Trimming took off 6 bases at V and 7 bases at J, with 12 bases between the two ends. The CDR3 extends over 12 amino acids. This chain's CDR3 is CASRQGGGEAFF. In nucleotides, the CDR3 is TGTGCCAGCAGACAAGGGGGGGGTGAAGCTTTCTTT.

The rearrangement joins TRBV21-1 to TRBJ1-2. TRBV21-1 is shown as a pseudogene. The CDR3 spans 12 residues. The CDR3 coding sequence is TGTGCCAGCAGCCCAAAGCGATATGGCTACACCTTC. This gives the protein CASSPKRYGYTF.

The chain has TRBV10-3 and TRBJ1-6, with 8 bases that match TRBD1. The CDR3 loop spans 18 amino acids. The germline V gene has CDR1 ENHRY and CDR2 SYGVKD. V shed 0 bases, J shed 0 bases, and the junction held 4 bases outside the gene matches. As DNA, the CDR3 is TGTGCCATCAGTGAGTCGAGACAGGGGAGCTCCTATAATTCACCCCTCCACTTT. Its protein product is CAISESRQGSSYNSPLHF.

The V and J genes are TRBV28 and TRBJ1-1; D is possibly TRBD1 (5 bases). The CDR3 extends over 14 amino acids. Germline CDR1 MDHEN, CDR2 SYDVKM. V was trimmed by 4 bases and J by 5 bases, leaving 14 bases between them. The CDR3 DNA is TGTGCCAGCAGTTCCCCGCGGGAGGGGACTGAAGCTTTCTTT. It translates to CASSSPREGTEAFF.

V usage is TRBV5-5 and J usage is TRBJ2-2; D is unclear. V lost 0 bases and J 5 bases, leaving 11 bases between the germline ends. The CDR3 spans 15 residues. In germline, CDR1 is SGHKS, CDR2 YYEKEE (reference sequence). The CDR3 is CASSLVSAATGELFF. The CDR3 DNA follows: TGTGCCAGCAGCTTGGTGTCGGCGGCGACCGGGGAGCTGTTTTTT. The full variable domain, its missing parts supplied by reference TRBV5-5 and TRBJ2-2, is DAGVTQSPTHLIKTRGQQVTLRCSPISGHKSVSWYQQVLGQGPQFIFQYYEKEERGRGNFPDRFSARQFPNYSSELNVNALLLGDSALYLCASSLVSAATGELFFGEGSRLTVL.

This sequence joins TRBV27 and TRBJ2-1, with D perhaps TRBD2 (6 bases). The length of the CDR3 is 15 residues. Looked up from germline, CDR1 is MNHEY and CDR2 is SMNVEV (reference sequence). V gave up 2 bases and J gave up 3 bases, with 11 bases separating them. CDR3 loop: CASSLGVGLYNEQFF. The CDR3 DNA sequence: TGTGCCAGCAGTTTAGGGGTGGGACTCTACAATGAGCAGTTCTTC.